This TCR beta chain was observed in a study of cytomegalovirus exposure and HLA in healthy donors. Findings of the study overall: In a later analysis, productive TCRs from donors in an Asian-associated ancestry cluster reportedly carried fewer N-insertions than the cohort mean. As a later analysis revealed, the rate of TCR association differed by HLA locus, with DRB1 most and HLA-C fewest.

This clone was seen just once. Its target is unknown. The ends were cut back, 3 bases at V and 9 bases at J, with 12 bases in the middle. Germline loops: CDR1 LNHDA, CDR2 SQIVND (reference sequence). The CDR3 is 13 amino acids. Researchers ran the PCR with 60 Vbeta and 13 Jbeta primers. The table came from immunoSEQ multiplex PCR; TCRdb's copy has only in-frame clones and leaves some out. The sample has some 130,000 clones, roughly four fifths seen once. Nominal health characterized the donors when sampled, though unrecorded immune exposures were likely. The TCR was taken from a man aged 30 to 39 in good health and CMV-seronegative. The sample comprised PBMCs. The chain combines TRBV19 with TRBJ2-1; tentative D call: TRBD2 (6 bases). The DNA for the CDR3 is TGTGCCAGTAGTATTCGGGACGGGGGTGAGCAGTTCTTC. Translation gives CASSIRDGGEQFF.